The entry that follows covers one TCR beta chain sequence. Per-base qualities were not stored, and no clone one base away is much larger. Sequences SGHNT (CDR1) and YYREEE (CDR2) are obtained from the germline V gene (reference sequence). At the junction V is shortened by 5 bases and J by 0 bases, with 8 bases in between. Spanning cysteine to phenylalanine, the CDR3 consists of 14 amino acids. Kept here is only the CDR3 DNA, which spans 42 bases and is read in frame from base 1. The data stem from a study of T cell repertoires and HLA-DP antigens (dated by TCRdb to 2017 to 2018). Broadly, across the study: Using HeLa cells transduced to present allogeneic HLA-DP, the study set up an in vitro model of CD4+ T cell alloreactivity. Compared with self, one alloantigen differed at one amino acid in the peptide-binding groove and the other differed at ten to eleven, modelling structurally similar versus dissimilar alloantigens. The three donors were two male and one female, with ages ranging from the 18-to-29 to the 60-to-69 age band. General findings and caveats noted by the study authors: The study was limited by having just three donors, by relying on a non-physiological HeLa antigen-presenting system, and by using total CD4+ cells as responders. Clones undetected before culture had an average cumulative frequency of about 35% against one allele and 50.6% against the other. The naive and memory CD4+ repertoires were not analysed as separate populations.

TCRB CDR3 regions were amplified with the immunoSEQ multiplex PCR using forward primers for 54 TRBV segments and reverse primers for 13 TRBJ segments. Cultured samples were sequenced at survey resolution, targeting 60,000 T cell genomes. Sequencing of the amplicons on an Illumina HiSeq System generated 87 bp reads spanning the CDR3. As for how the authors treated the data: PCR and sequencing errors in the reads were corrected, and alignment to IMGT reference sequences was used to define CDR3 regions. Synthetic template pools were used to estimate counts of templates and unique rearrangements. Clonality was computed by subtracting Pielou's evenness from 1. The Daley-Smith estimator was used to estimate richness. Morisita's index served as the measure of repertoire overlap. Clones found in cultured samples but undetected in the pre-culture repertoire of the corresponding donor were defined as low-abundance clones. The immuneACCESS repertoire file appears here via TCRdb, limited to in-frame rearrangements. These files lack a portion of the clones; in checked studies, under half of the deficit traces to unresolved V genes, and the cause of the others is not known. Clone size and V and J calls were adopted from that table, with D and trimming inferred from the DNA. The sample table holds a few thousand clones, of which around 80% were seen once. Roughly 20% of the sample belongs to the ten largest clones.

Once expanded for approximately two weeks, the cultured CD4+ cells were restimulated for 24 h using HeLa cells that expressed the same allogeneic DPB1. To serve as antigen-presenting cells, the HeLa stimulator cells were retrovirally transduced with HLA-DPA1/DPB1, HLA-DM, invariant chain and CD80. Magnetic bead negative selection was used to isolate untouched CD4+ T cells from Ficoll-separated PBMC, with purity averaging about 98%. CD4+ responder cells were cocultured with 100 Gy-irradiated HeLa cells at a 3:1 ratio in medium containing approximately 50 U/mL IL-2 and roughly 10% human AB serum. Untouched CD4+ T cells were isolated with magnetic beads from Ficoll-separated PBMC, and a purity of approximately 98% was reached with negligible CD8+ contamination. Peripheral blood mononuclear cells came from the buffy coats of a few healthy blood donors. All three donors were CMV seronegative. The DNeasy Blood & Tissue Kit was used to extract genomic DNA.

This receptor chain uses TRBV5-4 and TRBJ2-2; the D gene cannot be resolved beyond TRBD1 or TRBD2, each matching 6 bases. The sample taken for sequencing was CD137- CD4+ T cells from cultured PBMCs. This TCR was recovered from a young woman in good health and CMV-seronegative. The CDR3 sequence is CASRRDTNTGELFF. The sequence in DNA is TGTGCCAGCAGGCGGGACACGAACACCGGGGAGCTGTTTTTT.